These 29 T cell receptor beta chains originate from one sample sequenced in a study of T cells in Graves' hyperthyroidism and ophthalmopathy. Researchers took RNA transcripts and amplified the TCR beta CDR3 regions from them. A set of HTBI primers served as the primers for a first-round RT-PCR of the TCR CDR3. TCRdb called the multiplex PCR reads again in MiXCR, with one record for every CDR3 protein. The table includes approximately 570,000 distinct CDR3 sequences, nearly 20% detected once. Sequenced sample: blood. The receptors stem from a man aged 35 to 55 with Graves' ophthalmopathy.

The CDR3 reads CASSWGDRPTDTQYF. The CDR3 DNA reads as TGTGCCAGCAGTTGGGGGGACAGACCCACAGATACGCAGTATTTT. The V call is TRBV5-4, the J call TRBJ2-3, with a possible D match to TRBD1 (7 bases). The V gene's germline CDR1 is SGHNT and CDR2 YYREEE (reference sequence). V was shortened by 5 bases and J by 2 bases, with 15 bases between the two germline ends. The CDR3 sequence is 15 residues long.

This clonotype was observed at least ten times. This chain connects TRBV2 to TRBJ2-3; 8 nucleotides align to TRBD1. CDR1 is SNHLY and CDR2 is FYNNEI in the germline V gene. After removal of 1 base from V and 0 bases from J, the junction contained 3 bases not matched to a gene. The CDR3 consists of 16 residues. This CDR3 reads CASSEEWTGSTDTQYF. The CDR3 DNA is TGTGCCAGCAGTGAAGAGTGGACAGGGAGCACAGATACGCAGTATTTT.

The sample holds many counts of this clonotype. The V call is TRBV30, the J call TRBJ2-1; D uncertain. V gave up 3 bases and J gave up 7 bases, with 13 bases separating them. The germline CDR1 and CDR2 sequences are GTSNPN and SVGIG (reference sequence). The CDR3 runs 13 residues. For the CDR3, the DNA is TGTGCCTGGAGAGTTCTCGCCTCGAATGAGCAGTTCTTC. As protein: CAWRVLASNEQFF.

The CDR3 sequence: CASSVRAPRNNEQFF. The CDR3, as DNA: TGTGCCAGCAGCGTAAGGGCTCCTAGGAACAATGAGCAGTTCTTC. The chain joins TRBV9 to TRBJ2-1; no clear D. CDR3 length: 15 residues. The germline CDR1 and CDR2 sequences are SGDLS and YYNGEE. V was shortened by 1 base and J by 5 bases, with 13 bases between the two germline ends.

The V call is TRBV7-8, the J call TRBJ1-6; D not resolved. The CDR3 sequence is 13 residues long. Germline loops: CDR1 SGHVS, CDR2 FQNEAQ. V lost 1 base to trimming and J lost 5 bases, with 3 bases between them. For the CDR3, the DNA is TGTGCCAGCAGCTTAGATCATAATTCACCCCTCCACTTT. It is translated as CASSLDHNSPLHF. Full variable domain (missing parts from reference TRBV7-8 and TRBJ1-6): GAGVSQSPRYKVAKRGQDVALRCDPISGHVSLFWYQQALGQGPEFLTYFQNEAQLDKSGLPSDRFFAERPEGSVSTLKIQRTQQEDSAVYLCASSLDHNSPLHFGNGTRLTVT.

This clonotype was found a few times. The rearrangement uses TRBV2 and TRBJ2-6, with no clear D. CDR3 length equals 16 residues. Germline V gene data show CDR1 as SNHLY and CDR2 as FYNNEI. V lost 7 bases to trimming and J lost 0 bases, with 13 bases between them. CDR3 DNA: TGTGCCAGCAACCGAGATGCGAGCTCTGGGGCCAACGTCCTGACTTTC. It translates to CASNRDASSGANVLTF.

Comment on this clonotype: Germline is not matched at one junction end, which may reflect a read error. The J gene is TRBJ2-5, the V gene TRBV7-7, with 7 nucleotides matching TRBD1. The length of the CDR3 is 15 residues. The germline V gene encodes CDR1 SSHAT and CDR2 FNYEAQ (reference sequence). The CDR3 DNA is TGTGCTAGCAGCCCGAGGGGGCCAAACTGGGAGACCCAGTACTTC. Translated, it gives CASSPRGPNWETQYF.

At least ten counts were recorded for this clonotype. V gene TRBV20-1 combines with J gene TRBJ2-4; TRBD2 matches 10 bases. Per germline, CDR1 DFQATT and CDR2 SNEGSKA (reference sequence). The CDR3 runs 13 residues. V lost 7 bases and J lost 6; bases outside the gene matches: 6. CDR3: CSGQRGGPNIQYF. In DNA form, the CDR3 reads TGCAGTGGCCAGCGGGGGGGGCCAAACATTCAGTACTTC.

The chain couples TRBV20-1 to TRBJ2-7; no definite D call. Germline CDR1 DFQATT, CDR2 SNEGSKA (reference sequence). Deletions cut 6 bases from V and 7 bases from J, with 19 bases between. The CDR3 is 13 amino acids. The chain's CDR3 is CSARPGPTREQYF. The CDR3 coding sequence is TGCAGTGCCCGACCGGGTCCCACGCGAGAGCAGTACTTC.

The V and J genes are TRBV6-1 and TRBJ2-1; 8 positions agree with TRBD2. This CDR3 spans 15 amino acids. Germline values: CDR1 MNHNS, CDR2 SASEGT. The trim removed 2 bases at V and 5 bases at J, leaving 5 bases unmatched. The CDR3: CASSERSSGNNEQFF. DNA of the CDR3: TGTGCCAGCAGTGAACGAAGTAGCGGGAACAATGAGCAGTTCTTC.

This clonotype was detected only a few times. The rearrangement links TRBV19 to TRBJ2-1, with a possible D match to TRBD2 (6 bases). The germline V and J ends were trimmed by 3 bases and 3 bases, with 9 bases remaining between them. Germline CDR1 is LNHDA and CDR2 is SQIVND (reference sequence). This CDR3 is 14 amino acids long. CDR3 loop: CASSIAGNYNEQFF. The CDR3 DNA reads TGTGCCAGTAGTATCGCGGGAAACTACAATGAGCAGTTCTTC.

This chain uses TRBV19 with TRBJ2-2; 11 nucleotides line up with TRBD2. Germline V gene data show CDR1 as LNHDA and CDR2 as SQIVND (reference sequence). Losses at the gene ends were 5 bases for V and 6 bases for J; bases not matched to a gene: 8. The CDR3 contains 16 residues. The CDR3 spells CASSSLAGGPPGELFF. The CDR3 DNA is TGTGCCAGTAGTTCGCTAGCGGGAGGTCCTCCCGGGGAGCTGTTTTTT.

This clonotype was seen repeatedly, ten times or more. The V and J genes are TRBV7-2 and TRBJ2-2; possibly TRBD2 for D (5 bases). Germline lookup yields CDR1 SGHTA and CDR2 FQGNSA. This CDR3 is built from 14 residues. Trimming cost V 8 bases and J 4 bases, with 14 bases left between them. Written as DNA, the CDR3 is TGTGCCAGCGGGTTCTCCCGGGGCACCGGGGAGCTGTTTTTT. This codes for CASGFSRGTGELFF.

This clonotype was counted between two and nine times. The chain carries TRBV6-1 and TRBJ2-1, with 11 nucleotides matching TRBD2. The CDR3 runs to 15 residues. With V trimmed by 8 bases and J by 2 bases, 5 bases remained unmatched. CDR1 and CDR2 (germline): MNHNS, SASEGT. CDR3 loop: CASGHSGGAYNEQFF. The DNA for the CDR3 is TGTGCCAGCGGGCATAGCGGGGGGGCCTACAATGAGCAGTTCTTC.

This clonotype occurred a few times. The rearrangement links TRBV5-1 to TRBJ1-2; D might be TRBD1 (5 bases). Deletions cut 5 bases from V and 1 base from J, with 9 bases between. Germline CDR1 is SGHRS and CDR2 is YFSETQ. CDR3 length: 13 amino acids. The CDR3 DNA reads TGCGCCAGCAGGACAGACAATAACTATGGCTACACCTTC. It translates to CASRTDNNYGYTF. The full variable domain, completed using reference TRBV5-1 and TRBJ1-2, is KAGVTQTPRYLIKTRGQQVTLSCSPISGHRSVSWYQQTPGQGLQFLFEYFSETQRNKGNFPGRFSGRQFSNSRSEMNVSTLELGDSALYLCASRTDNNYGYTFGSGTRLTVV.

V gene TRBV4-1 combines with J gene TRBJ1-1, with D unclear. CDR1 and CDR2 from the germline V gene are MGHRA and YSYEKL. The V gene lost 0 bases and the J gene lost 6 bases, with 11 bases spanning the gap. The CDR3 spans 14 residues. The CDR3 sequence: CASSQERGRSEAFF. The CDR3 DNA follows: TGCGCCAGCAGCCAAGAGCGGGGTCGGTCTGAAGCTTTCTTT.

This chain joins TRBV5-5 and TRBJ1-3; possible D gene TRBD1, 6 bases. The CDR3 has 15 residues. Trimming left V 0 bases short and J 2 bases short, with 9 bases between. From germline, CDR1 is SGHKS and CDR2 YYEKEE (reference sequence). The CDR3 loop reads CASSLGWGPGNTIYF. CDR3 in DNA: TGTGCCAGCAGCTTGGGCTGGGGGCCTGGAAACACCATATATTTT.

This clonotype has a handful of counts. The chain employs TRBV30 and TRBJ2-3, with 9 positions matching TRBD1. The CDR3 consists of 18 residues. Germline V gives CDR1 GTSNPN, CDR2 SVGIG (reference sequence). J gave up 2 bases and V 3 bases, and 15 bases lay outside the gene matches. CDR3 protein: CAWRRQGGQKGLTDTQYF. DNA for the CDR3: TGTGCCTGGAGGAGACAGGGGGGGCAAAAGGGTCTCACAGATACGCAGTATTTT.

This clonotype was counted a few times. The V and J genes are TRBV5-1 and TRBJ2-4; D is uncertain. V shed 0 bases and J shed 0 bases, with 10 bases lying between them. Germline-derived CDR1 and CDR2 are SGHRS and YFSETQ. The CDR3 extends over 16 amino acids. The CDR3 reads CASSLVGVSAKNIQYF. The CDR3 nucleotides are TGCGCCAGCAGCTTGGTTGGCGTCTCAGCCAAAAACATTCAGTACTTC.

There are a few counts of this clonotype. The chain links TRBV28 to TRBJ2-2; 12 bases align to TRBD2. Trimming at V came to 7 bases and at J to 6 bases, leaving 12 bases not matched to a gene. Germline values: CDR1 MDHEN, CDR2 SYDVKM. This CDR3 is built from 17 residues. The chain's CDR3 is CASIRISSGRASGELFF. The CDR3 region has the DNA TGTGCCAGCATCCGAATCTCTAGCGGGAGGGCTTCCGGGGAGCTGTTTTTT.

This clonotype appeared many times. The CDR3 region has the DNA TGTGCCAGTCAGCGGGGTAGCACAGATACGCAGTATTTT. This encodes CASQRGSTDTQYF. The rearrangement uses TRBV11-1 and TRBJ2-3, with 7 positions matching TRBD2. The CDR3 runs 13 residues. Germline loops: CDR1 SGHAT, CDR2 FQDESV (reference sequence). V dropped 9 bases and J dropped 0; count of bases not matched to a gene: 3.

This clonotype was counted a few times. A much larger clone lies a single base off, so this may be a read error. This rearrangement joins TRBV7-9 to TRBJ1-2, with 10 bases that match TRBD1. V lost 5 bases and J lost 4; bases outside the gene matches: 1. Per germline, CDR1 SEHNR and CDR2 FQNEAQ (reference sequence). The CDR3 covers 13 residues. CDR3: CASSRTGGYGYTF. The CDR3 DNA sequence: TGTGCCAGCAGCCGGACAGGGGGCTATGGCTACACCTTC.

This clonotype was picked up a small number of times. This chain uses TRBV10-2 with TRBJ2-5, with D possibly called TRBD1 or TRBD2 (5 bases each). V dropped 10 bases and J dropped 13 bases, with 25 bases sitting between them. Germline CDR1 reads WSHSY; CDR2 reads SAAADI. The CDR3 has 13 residues. Here the CDR3 reads CATATRDPRLWYF. CDR3 sequence (DNA): TGCGCCACGGCCACACGGGACCCACGTTTGTGGTACTTC.

This clonotype has a count of ten or more. This chain uses TRBV30 with TRBJ2-1; D is possibly TRBD2 (6 bases). V was pared by 4 bases and J by 4 bases, with 14 bases between. The CDR3 is 14 amino acids. Germline V lookup: CDR1 GTSNPN, CDR2 SVGIG (reference sequence). CDR3 region: CAWKWGGPYNEQFF. In DNA, the CDR3 is TGTGCCTGGAAATGGGGAGGACCTTACAATGAGCAGTTCTTC. The whole variable domain, filled in from reference TRBV30 and TRBJ2-1, reads SQTIHQWPATLVQPVGSPLSLECTVEGTSNPNLYWYRQAAGRGLQLLFYSVGIGQISSEVPQNLSASRPQDRQFILSSKKLLLSDSGFYLCAWKWGGPYNEQFFGPGTRLTVL.

This clonotype was seen at least ten times. The V call is TRBV5-1, the J call TRBJ2-7; 8 bases match TRBD2. This CDR3 is 16 amino acids long. Per germline, CDR1 SGHRS and CDR2 YFSETQ. The J segment lost 5 bases and the V segment lost 4 bases, leaving 14 bases of the junction unmatched. The CDR3 bases are TGCGCCAGCAGCCCGACGCCCGGGGGGGCCACACACGAGCAGTACTTC. This translates into CASSPTPGGATHEQYF.

This chain joins TRBV10-3 and TRBJ1-1; 10 nucleotides align to TRBD1. Unmatched junction bases numbered 2, after V lost 7 bases and J lost 6 bases. CDR3 size: 12 residues. The germline V gene encodes CDR1 ENHRY and CDR2 SYGVKD. The CDR3 DNA reads TGTGCCATCATAGGACAGGGGGCTGAAGCTTTCTTT. Encoded protein: CAIIGQGAEAFF.

The chain combines TRBV6-2 or TRBV6-3 with TRBJ1-2, with no clear D. The V and J ends lost 6 bases and 0 bases respectively, with 11 bases between them. In germline, CDR1 is MNHEY, CDR2 SVGEGT. The length of the CDR3 is 14 residues. The CDR3 reads CASSPWVANYGYTF. In nucleotides, the CDR3 is TGTGCCAGCAGCCCCTGGGTGGCTAACTATGGCTACACCTTC.

This clonotype was recorded once. For the CDR3, the DNA is TGTGCCTGGAAAGGCCTGCTCGACAGCCAACAACAAGAGACCCAGTACTTC. It yields the protein CAWKGLLDSQQQETQYF. V usage is TRBV30 and J usage is TRBJ2-5, with D possibly being TRBD1 (5 bases). CDR1 and CDR2 from the germline V gene are GTSNPN and SVGIG (reference sequence). The CDR3 consists of 17 residues. The V end lost 4 bases, the J end lost 2 bases, and 23 bases lay between the germline ends. Full variable domain (rest looked up from reference TRBV30 and TRBJ2-5): SQTIHQWPATLVQPVGSPLSLECTVEGTSNPNLYWYRQAAGRGLQLLFYSVGIGQISSEVPQNLSASRPQDRQFILSSKKLLLSDSGFYLCAWKGLLDSQQQETQYFGPGTRLLVL.

The V call is TRBV29-1, the J call TRBJ2-1; 9 bases line up with TRBD1. Trimming at V came to 2 bases and at J to 9 bases, leaving 14 bases not matched to a gene. There are 16 residues in the CDR3. CDR1 is SQVTM and CDR2 is ANQGSEA in the germline V gene. CDR3 protein: CSVERGTGTGLGEQFF. The CDR3 DNA reads TGCAGCGTTGAAAGAGGGACCGGGACAGGGTTAGGTGAGCAGTTCTTC.